This TCR beta chain was identified during a study of T cells in localized non-small cell lung cancer. Study-level points and caveats: Higher T cell density in the blood was associated with longer overall survival, whereas higher adjacent-lung clonality associated with shorter survival.

Using immunoSEQ multiplex PCR, the repertoire was profiled, and TCRdb retains in-frame clones only, with some absent. The data show roughly 77,000 clones, around nine tenths seen once. V trimming: 3 bases; J trimming: 8 bases; junction bases outside the gene matches: 8. Germline CDR1 reads LNHNV; CDR2 reads YYDKDF (reference sequence). The CDR3 is 14 residues long. About this clone: As yet, its antigen is unknown.

The specimen was peripheral blood, collected before any cancer treatment. This TCR came from a woman aged 40-69 years with stage I squamous cell lung carcinoma. V and J are TRBV15 and TRBJ1-2; TRBD1 matches at 8 bases. The CDR3 nucleotides are TGTGCCACCAGCAGCTCCAGGGGGCTGGAGGGCTACACCTTC. Its translation: CATSSSRGLEGYTF. Drawing the rest from reference TRBV15 and TRBJ1-2, the complete variable domain is DAMVIQNPRYQVTQFGKPVTLSCSQTLNHNVMYWYQQKSSQAPKLLFHYYDKDFNNEADTPDNFQSRRPNTSFCFLDIRSPGLGDTAMYLCATSSSRGLEGYTFGSGTRLTVV.